The rows below give T cell receptor beta chains drawn from one sample of a study of PD-1 blockade in classical Hodgkin lymphoma. Generated by immunoSEQ multiplex PCR, the TCRdb table keeps only in-frame clones and is missing some. The table includes tens of thousands of clones, roughly 89% detected once. The input for sequencing was peripheral blood mononuclear cells (PBMCs), taken before the second cycle of nivolumab. The receptors shown here come from a human donor with classical Hodgkin lymphoma. The conserved cysteine and the conserved F or W are not part of the CDR3 here. Each record gives: CDR3 length, J gene, V gene, CDR3 protein.

>13|TRBJ2-7|TRBV4-2
ASSQESGQVNEQY
>10|TRBJ2-7|TRBV19
ASTGGFDEQY
>9|TRBJ2-7|TRBV20-1
SAGEGHEQY
>14|TRBJ2-2|TRBV5-4
ASSRRAAGSTGELF
>12|TRBJ2-7|TRBV18
ASSYGLADYEQY
>10|TRBJ2-1|TRBV2
ASMRVWNEQF
>16|TRBJ2-7|TRBV7-8
ASSLARGGRDGNYEQY
>12|TRBJ2-3|TRBV29-1
SALAGGRSDTQY
>14|TRBJ2-3|TRBV30
AWSGWTSGGRPEQY
>17|TRBJ2-2|TRBV19
ASSMRGTSGRAGTGELF
>13|TRBJ2-2|TRBV11-2
ASSLVAGVTGELF
>13|TRBJ2-1|TRBV27
ASRPDAGFYNEQF
>14|TRBJ2-1|TRBV5-4
ASSPLASGSYNEQF
>14|TRBJ2-3|TRBV7-2
ASSLGWLAGTDTQY
>10|TRBJ2-5|TRBV6-1
ASSLWRETQY
>14|TRBJ2-3|TRBV5-5
ASSLGGGWSLDTQY
>10|TRBJ2-7|TRBV29-1
SVVRDSYEQY